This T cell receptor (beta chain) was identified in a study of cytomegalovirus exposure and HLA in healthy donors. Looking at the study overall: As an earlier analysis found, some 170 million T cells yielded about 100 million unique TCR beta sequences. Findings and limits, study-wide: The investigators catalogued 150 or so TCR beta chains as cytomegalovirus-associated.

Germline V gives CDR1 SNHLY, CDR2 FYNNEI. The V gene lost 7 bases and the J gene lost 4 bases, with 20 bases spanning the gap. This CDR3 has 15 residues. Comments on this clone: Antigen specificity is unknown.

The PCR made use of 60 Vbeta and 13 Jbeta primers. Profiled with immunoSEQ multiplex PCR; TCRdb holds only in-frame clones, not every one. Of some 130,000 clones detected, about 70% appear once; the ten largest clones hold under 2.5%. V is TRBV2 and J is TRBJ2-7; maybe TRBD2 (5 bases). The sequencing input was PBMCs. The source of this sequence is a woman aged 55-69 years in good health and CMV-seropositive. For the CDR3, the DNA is TGTGCCAGCAAGGCCTCTGGGGAGTCTGGGTACGAGCAGTACTTC. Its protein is CASKASGESGYEQYF.